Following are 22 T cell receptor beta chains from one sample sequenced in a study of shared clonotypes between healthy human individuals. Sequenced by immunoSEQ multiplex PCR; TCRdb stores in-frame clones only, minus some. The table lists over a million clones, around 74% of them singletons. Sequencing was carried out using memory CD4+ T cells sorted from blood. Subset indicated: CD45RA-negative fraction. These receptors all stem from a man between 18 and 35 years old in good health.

The CDR3 region has the DNA TGTGCCAGCAGGGTGGGGGATACGCAGTATTTT. Translating it yields CASRVGDTQYF. V and J are TRBV5-6 and TRBJ2-3; D not certain. Germline V lookup: CDR1 SGHDT, CDR2 YYEEEE. CDR3 length equals 11 residues. With 5 bases removed from V and 6 bases from J, the gap between germline ends came to 7 bases.

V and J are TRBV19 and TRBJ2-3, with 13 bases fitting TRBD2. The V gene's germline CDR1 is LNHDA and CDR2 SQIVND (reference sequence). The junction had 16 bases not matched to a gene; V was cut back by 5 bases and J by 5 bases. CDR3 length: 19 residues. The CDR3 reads CASSRRLAGGWGVVDTQYF. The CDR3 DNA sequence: TGTGCCAGTAGTCGGAGACTAGCGGGAGGTTGGGGCGTGGTAGATACGCAGTATTTT. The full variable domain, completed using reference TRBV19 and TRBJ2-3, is DGGITQSPKYLFRKEGQNVTLSCEQNLNHDAMYWYRQDPGQGLRLIYYSQIVNDFQKGDIAEGYSVSREKKESFPLTVTSAQKNPTAFYLCASSRRLAGGWGVVDTQYFGPGTRLTVL.

The CDR3 nucleotides read TGCGCCAGCAGCTTGGAGGACAGAGACCAAGAGACCCAGTACTTC. Protein sequence: CASSLEDRDQETQYF. The genes are TRBV5-1 and TRBJ2-5; D perhaps matches TRBD1 (6 bases). CDR3 size: 15 residues. From germline, CDR1 is SGHRS and CDR2 YFSETQ. Trimming took 0 bases from V and 0 from J, leaving 9 bases between them.

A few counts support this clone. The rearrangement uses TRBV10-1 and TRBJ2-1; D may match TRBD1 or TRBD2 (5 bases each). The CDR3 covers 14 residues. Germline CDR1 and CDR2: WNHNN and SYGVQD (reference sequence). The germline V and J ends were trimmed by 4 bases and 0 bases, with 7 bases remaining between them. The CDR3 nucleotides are TGCGCCAGCAGTGGGGGGACCTCCTACAATGAGCAGTTCTTC. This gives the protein CASSGGTSYNEQFF.

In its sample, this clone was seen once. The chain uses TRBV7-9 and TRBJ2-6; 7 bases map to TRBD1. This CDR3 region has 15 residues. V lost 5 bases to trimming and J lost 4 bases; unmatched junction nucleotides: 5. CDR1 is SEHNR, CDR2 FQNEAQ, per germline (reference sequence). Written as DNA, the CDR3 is TGTGCCAGCAGCCCCGAGGGGGCCGGGGCCAACGTCCTGACTTTC. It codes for CASSPEGAGANVLTF.

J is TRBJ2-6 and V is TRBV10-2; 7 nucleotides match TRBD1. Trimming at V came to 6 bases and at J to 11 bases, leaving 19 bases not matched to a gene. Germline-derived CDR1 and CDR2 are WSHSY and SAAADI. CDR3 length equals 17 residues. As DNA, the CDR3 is TGCGCCAGCAGCCCTACCCAGCTGACAGGGCCAGGAGACGTCCTGACTTTC. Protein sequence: CASSPTQLTGPGDVLTF.

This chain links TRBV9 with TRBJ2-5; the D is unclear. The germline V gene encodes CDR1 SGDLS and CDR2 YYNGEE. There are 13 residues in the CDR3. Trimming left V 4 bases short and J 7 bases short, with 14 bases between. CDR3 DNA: TGTGCCAGCAGCTTTAGTCAGATCGGGACCCAGTACTTC. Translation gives CASSFSQIGTQYF.

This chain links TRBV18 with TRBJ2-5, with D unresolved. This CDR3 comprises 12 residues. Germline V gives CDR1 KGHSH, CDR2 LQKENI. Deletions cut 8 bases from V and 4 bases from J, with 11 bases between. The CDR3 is CASQTMGETQYF. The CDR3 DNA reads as TGTGCCAGCCAAACCATGGGAGAGACCCAGTACTTC.

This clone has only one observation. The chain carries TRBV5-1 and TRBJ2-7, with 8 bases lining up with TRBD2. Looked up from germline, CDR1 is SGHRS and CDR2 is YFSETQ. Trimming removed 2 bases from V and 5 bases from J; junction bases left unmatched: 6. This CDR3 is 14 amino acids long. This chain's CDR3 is CASSLAGVVHEQYF. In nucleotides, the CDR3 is TGCGCCAGCAGCTTAGCGGGAGTAGTGCACGAGCAGTACTTC.

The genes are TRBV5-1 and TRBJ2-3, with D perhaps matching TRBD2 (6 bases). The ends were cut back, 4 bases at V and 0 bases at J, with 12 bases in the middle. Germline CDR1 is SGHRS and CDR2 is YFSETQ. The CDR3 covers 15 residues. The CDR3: CASSPGDLSTDTQYF. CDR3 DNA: TGCGCCAGCAGCCCGGGGGACTTGAGCACAGATACGCAGTATTTT.

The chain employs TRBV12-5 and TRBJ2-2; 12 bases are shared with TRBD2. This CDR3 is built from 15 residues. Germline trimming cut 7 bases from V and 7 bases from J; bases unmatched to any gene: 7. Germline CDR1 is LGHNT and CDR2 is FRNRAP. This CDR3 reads CASARTSGIVGELFF. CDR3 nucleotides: TGTGCTAGTGCGCGGACTAGCGGGATTGTCGGGGAGCTGTTTTTT.

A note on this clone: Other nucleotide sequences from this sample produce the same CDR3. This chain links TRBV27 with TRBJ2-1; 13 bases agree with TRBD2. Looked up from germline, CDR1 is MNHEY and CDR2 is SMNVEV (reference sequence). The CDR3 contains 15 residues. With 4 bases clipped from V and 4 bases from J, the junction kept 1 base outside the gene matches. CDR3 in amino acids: CASSSLAGGYNEQFF. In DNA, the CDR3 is TGTGCCAGCAGTTCACTAGCGGGAGGGTACAATGAGCAGTTCTTC.

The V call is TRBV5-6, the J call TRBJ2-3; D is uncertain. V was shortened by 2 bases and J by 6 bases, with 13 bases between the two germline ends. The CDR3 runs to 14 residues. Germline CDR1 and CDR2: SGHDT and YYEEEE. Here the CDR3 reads CASSFIRLPDTQYF. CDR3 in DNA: TGTGCCAGCAGCTTTATTCGTCTACCGGATACGCAGTATTTT.

The CDR3 nucleotides are TGTGCCAGCAGCCCCGGGCGGTCCACAGATACGCAGTATTTT. Translated, it gives CASSPGRSTDTQYF. The chain recombines TRBV6-5 with TRBJ2-3; D not resolved. Trimming left V 6 bases short and J 2 bases short, with 12 bases between. The CDR3 totals 14 residues. CDR1 is MNHEY, CDR2 SVGAGI, per germline.

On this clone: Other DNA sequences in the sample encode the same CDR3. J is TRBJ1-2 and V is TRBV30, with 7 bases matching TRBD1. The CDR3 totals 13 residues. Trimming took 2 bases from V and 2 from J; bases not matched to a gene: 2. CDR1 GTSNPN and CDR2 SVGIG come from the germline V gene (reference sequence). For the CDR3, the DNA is TGTGCCTGGAGTAAACAGGGGAACTATGGCTACACCTTC. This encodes CAWSKQGNYGYTF.

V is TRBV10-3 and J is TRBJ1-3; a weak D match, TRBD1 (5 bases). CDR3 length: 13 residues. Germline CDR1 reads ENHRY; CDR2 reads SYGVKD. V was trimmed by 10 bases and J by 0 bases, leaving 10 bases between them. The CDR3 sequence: CATTRDSGNTIYF. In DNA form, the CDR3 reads TGTGCCACCACCAGGGACTCTGGAAACACCATATATTTT.

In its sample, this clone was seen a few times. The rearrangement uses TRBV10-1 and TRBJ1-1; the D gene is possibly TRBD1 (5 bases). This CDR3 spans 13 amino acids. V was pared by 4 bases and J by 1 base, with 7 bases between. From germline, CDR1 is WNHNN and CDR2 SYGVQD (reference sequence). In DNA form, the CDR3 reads TGCGCCAGCAGTGGACAGCCGAACACTGAAGCTTTCTTT. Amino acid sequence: CASSGQPNTEAFF.

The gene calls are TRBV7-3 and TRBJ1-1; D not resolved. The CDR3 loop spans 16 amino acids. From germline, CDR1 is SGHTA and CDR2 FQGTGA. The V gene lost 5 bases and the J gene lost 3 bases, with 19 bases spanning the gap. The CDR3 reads CASSPTLSGDYTEAFF. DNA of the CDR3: TGTGCCAGCAGCCCCACCTTGAGCGGGGATTACACTGAAGCTTTCTTT.

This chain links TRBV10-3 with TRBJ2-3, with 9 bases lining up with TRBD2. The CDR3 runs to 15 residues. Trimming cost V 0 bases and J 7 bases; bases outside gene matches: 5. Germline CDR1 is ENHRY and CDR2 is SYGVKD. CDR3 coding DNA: TGTGCCATCAGTGAGTCGGGCGGGGGGGCCTATACGCAGTATTTT. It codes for CAISESGGGAYTQYF.

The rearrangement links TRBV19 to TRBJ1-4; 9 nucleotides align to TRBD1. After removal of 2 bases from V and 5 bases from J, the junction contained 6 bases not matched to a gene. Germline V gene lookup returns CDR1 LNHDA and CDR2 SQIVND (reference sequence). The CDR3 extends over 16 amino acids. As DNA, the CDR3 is TGTGCCAGTAGTATATCTTCGACAGGGGGAAATGAAAAACTGTTTTTT. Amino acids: CASSISSTGGNEKLFF.

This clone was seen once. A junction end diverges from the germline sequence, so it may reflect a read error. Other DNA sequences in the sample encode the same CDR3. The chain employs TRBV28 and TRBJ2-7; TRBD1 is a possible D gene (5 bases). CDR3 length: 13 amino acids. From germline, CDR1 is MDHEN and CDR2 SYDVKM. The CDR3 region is CASTSPGRYEQYF. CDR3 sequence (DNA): TGTGCTAGCACTTCCCCAGGGCGTTACGAGCAGTACTTC. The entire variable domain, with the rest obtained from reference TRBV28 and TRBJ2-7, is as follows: DVKVTQSSRYLVKRTGEKVFLECVQDMDHENMFWYRQDPGLGLRLIYFSYDVKMKEKGDIPEGYSVSREKKERFSLILESASTNQTSMYLCASTSPGRYEQYFGPGTRLTVT.

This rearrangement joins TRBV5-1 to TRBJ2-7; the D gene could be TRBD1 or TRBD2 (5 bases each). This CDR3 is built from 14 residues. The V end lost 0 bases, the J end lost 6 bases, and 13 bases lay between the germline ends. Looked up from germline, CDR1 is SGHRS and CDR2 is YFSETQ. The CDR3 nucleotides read TGCGCCAGCAGCTTGGTAGAGGGGAAAGGCGAGCAGTACTTC. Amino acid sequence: CASSLVEGKGEQYF.